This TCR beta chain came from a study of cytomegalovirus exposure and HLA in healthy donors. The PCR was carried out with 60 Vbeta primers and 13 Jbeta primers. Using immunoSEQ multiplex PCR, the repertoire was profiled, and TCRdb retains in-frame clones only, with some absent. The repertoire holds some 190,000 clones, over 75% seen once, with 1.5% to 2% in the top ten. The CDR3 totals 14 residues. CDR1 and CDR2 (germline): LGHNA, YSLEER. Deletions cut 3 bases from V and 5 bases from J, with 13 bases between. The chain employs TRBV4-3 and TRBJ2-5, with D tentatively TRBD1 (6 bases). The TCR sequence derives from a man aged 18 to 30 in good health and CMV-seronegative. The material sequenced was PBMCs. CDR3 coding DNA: TGCGCCAGCAGCCAGCAGGGGAATCGGGAGACCCAGTACTTC. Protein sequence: CASSQQGNRETQYF.